This is a list of T cell receptor beta chains from one sample in a study of T cell repertoires in cytomegalovirus infection. MiXCR, run by TCRdb on the reads, gives a single entry per CDR3 protein. Of approximately 500,000 distinct CDR3 sequences in the sample, more than 25% were seen once. The sample taken for sequencing was PBMCs. These receptors came from a human donor in good health (CMV status not recorded). Some clones in this sample may be carry-over from other donors' samples. Each CDR3 is given with its conserved first and last residue. A D gene is named only where the DNA matches it firmly. Size is stated for part of the rows, as once, few or many counts, or as a class when the clone is expanded.

v_call	clone_size	j_call	d_call	cdr3_aa	cdr3_nt
TRBV27	.	TRBJ2-7	TRBD1	CASAAQPGWTGGYEQYF	TGTGCCAGCGCAGCCCAACCCGGTTGGACAGGGGGCTACGAGCAGTACTTC
TRBV6-5	few	TRBJ2-3	TRBD2	CASSYSGTSGSDTQYF	TGTGCCAGCAGTTACTCGGGGACTAGCGGGTCAGATACGCAGTATTTT
TRBV4-3	.	TRBJ2-6	.	CASSQLLAGEANVLTF	TGCGCCAGCAGCCAACTCCTGGCCGGCGAGGCCAACGTCCTGACTTTC
TRBV5-6	few	TRBJ2-3	.	CASRRPGTPDTQYF	TGTGCCAGCAGGAGACCAGGGACTCCAGATACGCAGTATTTT
TRBV6-2/TRBV6-3	few	TRBJ2-1	.	CASSQGSEQFF	TGTGCCAGCAGCCAAGGTAGTGAGCAGTTCTTC
TRBV6-4	few	TRBJ2-5	.	CASSDLRDLTRETQYF	TGTGCCAGCAGTGACTTGCGGGATCTGACCCGCGAGACCCAGTACTTC
TRBV2	.	TRBJ1-5	.	CASSGGQTQNQPQHF	TGTGCCAGCAGTGGCGGACAGACTCAGAATCAGCCCCAGCATTTT
TRBV18	.	TRBJ1-1	.	CASSPGSMAGGTEAFF	TGTGCCAGCTCACCGGGGTCCATGGCTGGGGGTACTGAAGCTTTCTTT
TRBV7-2	many	TRBJ2-2	TRBD2	CASSLAPLAGGELFF	TGTGCCAGCAGCTTAGCGCCACTAGCGGGCGGGGAGCTGTTTTTT
TRBV12-5	few	TRBJ1-3	TRBD1	CASGLVTGTGAGNTIYF	TGTGCTAGTGGTTTGGTAACCGGGACAGGGGCTGGAAACACCATATATTTT
TRBV5-1	.	TRBJ2-1	.	CASRPGSSSYNEQFF	TGCGCCAGCAGACCCGGGTCGAGCTCCTACAATGAGCAGTTCTTC
TRBV20-1	few	TRBJ2-1	.	CSAESGGKRYNEQFF	TGCAGTGCTGAATCAGGCGGGAAGAGGTACAATGAGCAGTTCTTC
TRBV5-4	.	TRBJ2-1	TRBD2	CASSLSTSGRAYNEQFF	TGTGCCAGCAGCTTGTCGACTAGCGGGAGGGCATACAATGAGCAGTTCTTC
TRBV5-4	.	TRBJ2-2	.	CASSLISDTGELFF	TGTGCCAGCAGCTTGATTAGCGACACCGGGGAGCTGTTTTTT